What follows describes a single TCR beta chain. Its antigen remains unknown. TCRdb processed the 5' RACE reads anew with MiXCR; each CDR3 protein has one entry. The sample lists 150,000 to 200,000 distinct CDR3 sequences, around 10% occurring once. This sample was taken from a study of T-cell memory formation after mild COVID-19. Findings and caveats of the study: Clones that contracted clustered mainly in CM and EM if CD4+ and in EMRA if CD8+.

The germline V and J ends were trimmed by 0 bases and 7 bases, with 14 bases remaining between them. Germline lookup yields CDR1 LGHNA and CDR2 YSLEER. The CDR3 has 15 residues. The TCR comes from a man aged 18 to 30 who had mild COVID-19 (a few samples of this study predate the infection). Cell type and time point are not known. Material: PBMCs or a T cell subset sorted from them (not recorded which). This chain uses TRBV4-3 with TRBJ2-3, with D perhaps matching TRBD2 (5 bases). CDR3 DNA sequence: TGCGCCAGCAGCCAAGATCGGGAAGCGGATAATACGCAGTATTTT. It is translated as CASSQDREADNTQYF.